Listed below are T cell receptor beta chains from one sample, sequenced in a study of CD8+CD57+ T cells in acquired aplastic anemia. Each CDR3 protein is one row after TCRdb ran MiXCR on the reads. The sample carries about 170,000 distinct CDR3 sequences, around 48% recorded once. Sequencing was carried out using sorted CD4+, CD8+, or CD8+CD57+ T cells (not recorded which) from PBMCs. The receptors derive from a human donor with aplastic anemia. Both conserved end residues are trimmed from each CDR3.

CDR3 length,V gene,J gene,CDR3 protein
13,TRBV20-1,TRBJ2-1,SARGIDRRNNEQF
14,TRBV6-1,TRBJ2-3,ASSRPSGGNTDTQY
15,TRBV5-6,TRBJ2-1,ASSQSIAGRTYNEQF
16,TRBV29-1,TRBJ1-5,SVAKGGRRGYSNQPQH
12,TRBV7-8,TRBJ2-7,ASSLGGGSYEQY
11,TRBV2,TRBJ1-5,ASSVNSNQPQH
14,TRBV20-1,TRBJ2-3,SAFGSAGGPTDTQY
12,TRBV4-1,TRBJ1-6,ASSQEDINSPLH
11,TRBV7-2,TRBJ1-6,ASSLWARSPLH
10,TRBV19,TRBJ2-1,AIGTGRNEQF
11,TRBV7-2,TRBJ2-3,ASSLQRTDTQY
13,TRBV25-1,TRBJ2-5,ASSEWTGLGETQY
13,TRBV2,TRBJ1-1,ASSEDRASNTEAF
10,TRBV19,TRBJ1-6,ASSDYTSPLH
13,TRBV19,TRBJ2-3,ASSLSGSVGDTQY
11,TRBV10-2,TRBJ2-5,ASRSGVQETQY
10,TRBV2,TRBJ1-5,ASGQGPQPQH
10,TRBV20-1,TRBJ2-7,SAMTRPGEQY
11,TRBV28,TRBJ2-1,ASSWGTSGEQF
9,TRBV25-1,TRBJ2-7,ASRDRYEQY
13,TRBV7-2,TRBJ2-7,ASSLELAGAYEQY
13,TRBV4-2,TRBJ2-4,ASSQVVAGVNIQY
12,TRBV19,TRBJ1-5,ASSIQVGRQPQH